This TCR beta chain is drawn from a study of blood T cell repertoires in COVID-19. This table comes from immunoSEQ multiplex PCR, and its TCRdb copy is limited to in-frame clones, with some not included. This sample carries about 87,000 clones, roughly four fifths of them seen once, and the ten largest clones take 2% to 2.5%. The CDR3 has 19 residues. Losses at the gene ends were 6 bases for V and 3 bases for J; bases not matched to a gene: 17. Germline assignment: CDR1 WNHNN and CDR2 SYGVQD (reference sequence). The sequenced material came from peripheral blood. The genes are TRBV10-1 and TRBJ2-3, with TRBD1 matching 11 bases. This TCR derives from a woman in her sixties or seventies with acute or convalescent COVID-19. The chain's CDR3 is CASRWTGGLGPSGTDTQYF. CDR3 DNA sequence: TGCGCCAGCAGGTGGACAGGGGGCCTTGGGCCAAGTGGTACAGATACGCAGTATTTT.